This note documents a single T cell receptor (beta chain) sequence. The antigen it recognizes is unknown. No much larger clone exists at a distance of one base, and base qualities are not known. RNA was extracted with the RNeasy kit and roughly 0.5 to 1 ug was reverse transcribed using random hexamers. TCR beta CDR3 regions were amplified with the immunoSEQ multiplex PCR assay covering 54 Vbeta and 13 Jbeta segments. To correct PCR amplification bias, a synthetic template baseline was used for both primer optimization and computational correction. In the original analysis: Only productive sequences were kept, with reads annotated to V, D and J genes according to IMGT and analyzed in immunoSEQ Analyzer. To calculate clonality, Shannon entropy was normalized by log2 of the number of productive unique sequences and then subtracted from one. For each patient and control, public and private clones were evaluated among the 100 most prevalent clones. Susac-specific clones were defined as absent from healthy and MS cohorts, approximately 1,000 published viral clones and other ImmuneACCESS disease sequences. TCRdb handled the public reads itself, with Q25 trimming in fastp and clone calling in MiXCR, and kept productive beta chains. Identical CDR3 protein sequences are pooled into one entry, listed with their most common genes and DNA. It is TCRdb's table, rather than the study itself, that gives the V and J calls and clone size. Here the sample has about 180,000 distinct CDR3 sequences; approximately 94% occur a single time. The top ten hold 0.12% of the sample.

CDR1 and CDR2 (SGHAT, FQNNGV) derive from the germline V gene. Cut back by 8 bases and 1 base, the V and J ends lie 17 bases apart. Spanning cysteine to phenylalanine, the CDR3 consists of 15 amino acids. The DNA shown is the 45-base CDR3, in frame from base 1. This sample was taken from a study of CD8 T cells in Susac syndrome (dated by TCRdb to between 2017 and 2020). In terms of the full investigation: Among the Susac syndrome patients who were sequenced, clinically active disease was present in six and clinical remission was observed in about eight. Repertoire sequencing was used to test whether CD8+ T cell activation and differentiation in Susac syndrome was antigen driven. At blood withdrawal, Susac syndrome patients were either therapy-naive, taking corticosteroids (in some cases with IVIg as well), or taking IVIg alone.

Peripheral blood CD8+ and CD4+ T cells from healthy donors, Susac syndrome patients and multiple sclerosis patients were profiled using high-throughput TCR beta sequencing. Recently defined diagnostic criteria for definite or probable disease were met by the Susac syndrome patients. Bulk CD8+ and CD4+ T cells were purified by magnetic negative isolation, while CD8+ TEMRA cells were enriched using FACS. Blood was collected in EDTA tubes and processed within 24 hours, with PBMCs isolated through density gradient centrifugation. PBMCs intended for TCR sequencing were frozen in liquid nitrogen and were later thawed in a 37 degrees C water bath. A purity of at least 90% was achieved for sorted or isolated CD4+, CD8+ and CD8+ TEMRA cells. Results the study describes overall, beyond this receptor: The CD4+ T cell repertoire of patients with Susac syndrome showed no detectable clonal expansion. The number of individuals in the TCR sequencing and HLA analysis was recognized as being relatively small.

Material: CD4+ T cells from PBMCs. The source of this sequence is a human donor with Susac syndrome. The chain couples TRBV11-2 to TRBJ1-1; the D gene identity is not certain. The CDR3 region: CASPVAPYGNTEAFF. The DNA sequence reads TGTGCCAGCCCCGTCGCTCCGTACGGGAACACTGAAGCTTTCTTT.